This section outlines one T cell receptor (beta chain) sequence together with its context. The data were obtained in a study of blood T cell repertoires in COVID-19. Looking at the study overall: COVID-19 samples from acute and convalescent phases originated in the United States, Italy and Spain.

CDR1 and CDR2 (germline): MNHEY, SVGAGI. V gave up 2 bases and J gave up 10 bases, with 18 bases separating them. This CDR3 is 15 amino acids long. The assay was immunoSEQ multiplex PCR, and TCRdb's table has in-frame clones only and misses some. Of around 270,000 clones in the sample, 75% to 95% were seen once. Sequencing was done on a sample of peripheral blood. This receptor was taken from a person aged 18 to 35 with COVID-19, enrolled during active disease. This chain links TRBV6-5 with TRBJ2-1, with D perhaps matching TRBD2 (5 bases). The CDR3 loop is CASSYLSASTDEQFF. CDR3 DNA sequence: TGTGCCAGCAGTTACCTTAGCGCTTCGACCGACGAGCAGTTCTTC.